This T cell receptor (beta chain) was recovered during a study of T-cell memory formation after mild COVID-19. V was pared by 3 bases and J by 0 bases, with 4 bases of the junction left unmatched. The CDR3 totals 16 residues. General study results and limits: Memory from before infection featured some responding clones, which suggests cross-reactive memory joined.

TCRdb analysed the 5' RACE reads with MiXCR anew, one entry per CDR3 protein. The sample includes 560,000 or so distinct CDR3 sequences, around a sixth of them seen just once. This clonotype was seen at least ten times. The target antigen is unknown. Sequenced sample: PBMCs or a T cell subset sorted from them (not recorded which). The sequence came from an adult woman who had mild COVID-19 (a few samples of this study predate the infection). Cell type and time point are not known. The V and J genes are TRBV12-3 or TRBV12-4 and TRBJ2-4; 8 nucleotides align to TRBD1. In DNA form, the CDR3 reads TGTGCCAGCAGTTTCGCAGGGGGCTTAGCCAAAAACATTCAGTACTTC. It codes for CASSFAGGLAKNIQYF.